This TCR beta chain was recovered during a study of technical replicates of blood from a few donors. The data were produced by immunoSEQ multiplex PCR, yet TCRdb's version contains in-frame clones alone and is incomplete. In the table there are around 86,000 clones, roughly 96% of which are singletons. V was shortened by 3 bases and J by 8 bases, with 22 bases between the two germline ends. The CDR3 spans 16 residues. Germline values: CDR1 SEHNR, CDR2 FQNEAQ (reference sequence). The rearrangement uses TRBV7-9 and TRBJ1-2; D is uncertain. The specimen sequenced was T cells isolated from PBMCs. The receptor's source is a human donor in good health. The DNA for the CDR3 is TGTGCCAGCAGCTTTCCCGAGGAACGGTGGATGCGGGGCTACACCTTC. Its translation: CASSFPEERWMRGYTF. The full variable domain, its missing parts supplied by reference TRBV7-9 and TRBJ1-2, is DTGVSQNPRHKITKRGQNVTFRCDPISEHNRLYWYRQTLGQGPEFLTYFQNEAQLEKSRLLSDRFSAERPKGSFSTLEIQRTEQGDSAMYLCASSFPEERWMRGYTFGSGTRLTVV.